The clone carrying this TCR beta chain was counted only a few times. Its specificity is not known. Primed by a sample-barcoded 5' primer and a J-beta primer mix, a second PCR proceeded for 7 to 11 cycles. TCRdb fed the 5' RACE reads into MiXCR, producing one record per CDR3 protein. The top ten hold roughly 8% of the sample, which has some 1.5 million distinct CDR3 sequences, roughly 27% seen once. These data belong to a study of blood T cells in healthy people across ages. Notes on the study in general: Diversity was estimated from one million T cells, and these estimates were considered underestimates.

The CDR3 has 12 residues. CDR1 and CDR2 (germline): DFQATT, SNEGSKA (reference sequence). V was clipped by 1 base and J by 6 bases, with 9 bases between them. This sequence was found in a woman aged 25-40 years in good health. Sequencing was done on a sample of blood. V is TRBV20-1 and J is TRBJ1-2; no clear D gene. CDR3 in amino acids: CSARVPGNGYTF. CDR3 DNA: TGCAGTGCTAGAGTTCCCGGGAATGGCTACACCTTC.